Following are 31 T cell receptor beta chains from one sample sequenced in a study of identical twins. TCRdb passed the 5' RACE reads through MiXCR, listing each CDR3 protein once. Among about 730,000 distinct CDR3 sequences, 21% were seen once, and the ten largest hold around 4.4%. This sample was also put to use in a study of T cells expressing NK-cell markers.

Sequencing input: PBMCs. These receptors were collected from a woman younger than 30 in good health.

This clonotype was counted between two and nine times. The chain has TRBV29-1 and TRBJ1-4; unclear D gene. The germline CDR1 and CDR2 sequences are SQVTM and ANQGSEA. There are 13 residues in the CDR3. The ends were cut back, 4 bases at V and 8 bases at J, with 14 bases in the middle. Here the CDR3 DNA reads TGCAGCGTTGGGGGAGTCCTCGAGGAAAAACTGTTTTTT. Protein product: CSVGGVLEEKLFF.

This clonotype was detected only a few times. The CDR3 sequence is CAISTTSGSRETQYF. In DNA, the CDR3 is TGTGCCATCAGTACGACTAGCGGGAGCAGAGAGACCCAGTACTTC. V and J are TRBV10-3 and TRBJ2-5, with 12 nucleotides matching TRBD2. V shed 5 bases and J 4 bases; nucleotides not matched to a gene: 5. CDR1 and CDR2 (germline): ENHRY, SYGVKD. The CDR3 contains 15 residues.

V is TRBV5-6 and J is TRBJ2-7, with TRBD2 matching 10 bases. The junction had 4 bases not matched to a gene; V was cut back by 0 bases and J by 4 bases. Germline V gene sequence: CDR1 SGHDT, CDR2 YYEEEE. This CDR3 spans 15 amino acids. The chain's CDR3 is CASSLVLAGRYEQYF. The CDR3 DNA reads TGTGCCAGCAGCTTGGTACTAGCGGGAAGATACGAGCAGTACTTC.

A few counts support this clonotype. CDR3 sequence: CASSLRRGAGIGYTF. CDR3 bases: TGCGCCAGCAGCTTGAGAAGGGGCGCGGGAATCGGCTACACCTTC. This chain uses TRBV5-1 with TRBJ1-2, with a tentative D call TRBD1 (5 bases). Germline CDR1 SGHRS, CDR2 YFSETQ. Trimming cost V 1 base and J 8 bases, with 18 bases left between them. This CDR3 is 15 amino acids long.

The DNA of the CDR3 is TGCGCCAGCAGCTGGGGGACTACCCGGGGAGAGACCCAGTACTTC. Its protein product is CASSWGTTRGETQYF. This chain uses TRBV5-1 with TRBJ2-5; 7 bases are shared with TRBD2. Germline-derived CDR1 and CDR2 are SGHRS and YFSETQ. Trimming at V came to 3 bases and at J to 4 bases, leaving 9 bases not matched to a gene. CDR3 length equals 15 residues.

This clonotype was counted many times. This rearrangement joins TRBV20-1 to TRBJ2-5; D call uncertain. The CDR3 runs to 12 residues. V lost 3 bases and J 0 bases, leaving 5 bases between the germline ends. The germline V gene has CDR1 DFQATT and CDR2 SNEGSKA (reference sequence). This CDR3 reads CSARAYQETQYF. Written as DNA, the CDR3 is TGCAGTGCTAGGGCATACCAAGAGACCCAGTACTTC.

This clonotype was picked up many times. The chain employs TRBV12-3 or TRBV12-4 and TRBJ1-3; tentative D call: TRBD1 (5 bases). The CDR3 covers 15 residues. Trimming shortened V by 3 bases and J by 1 base, and 10 bases separated the two germline ends. CDR3 nucleotide sequence: TGTGCCAGCAGTTTGGGTAGGGGTTCTGGAAACACCATATATTTT. This sequence encodes CASSLGRGSGNTIYF.

The rearrangement links TRBV15 to TRBJ2-1; the match to TRBD1 covers 10 bases. The CDR3 contains 15 residues. Germline V gene lookup returns CDR1 LNHNV and CDR2 YYDKDF (reference sequence). Trimming removed 4 bases from V and 5 bases from J; junction bases left unmatched: 5. The CDR3 here is CATSNDRGLDNEQFF. CDR3 in DNA: TGTGCCACCAGCAACGACAGGGGGCTGGACAATGAGCAGTTCTTC.

This clonotype was recorded at least ten times. The V call is TRBV12-3 or TRBV12-4, the J call TRBJ2-7; possible D gene TRBD1, 5 bases. There are 14 residues in the CDR3. Trimming left V 0 bases short and J 5 bases short, with 11 bases between. The CDR3 nucleotides are TGTGCCAGCAGTTTAGCAGGGCTAGGGGACGAGCAGTACTTC. Its translation: CASSLAGLGDEQYF.

This rearrangement joins TRBV3-1 to TRBJ2-5; tentative D call: TRBD1 (5 bases). This CDR3 is built from 12 residues. Germline V gives CDR1 LGHDT, CDR2 YNNKEL (reference sequence). The germline V and J ends were trimmed by 7 bases and 4 bases, with 10 bases remaining between them. The CDR3 DNA reads TGTGCCAGCATTGGGGCCGCAGAGACCCAGTACTTC. This translates into CASIGAAETQYF.

This clonotype was counted a few times. The chain recombines TRBV12-3 or TRBV12-4 with TRBJ2-3; D is ambiguous. This CDR3 has 15 amino acids. V was clipped by 3 bases and J by 2 bases, with 12 bases between them. The CDR3 bases are TGTGCCAGCAGTTTTCGGCTCCCCAACACAGATACGCAGTATTTT. As protein: CASSFRLPNTDTQYF.

V usage is TRBV7-6 and J usage is TRBJ2-7, with TRBD1 as a possible D gene (6 bases). CDR1 SGHVS and CDR2 FNYEAQ come from the germline V gene. This CDR3 has 14 residues. V lost 2 bases and J lost 5, with 13 bases in between. The chain's CDR3 is CASSLILGADEQYF. CDR3 bases: TGTGCCAGCAGCTTAATTCTGGGGGCCGACGAGCAGTACTTC.

The chain employs TRBV3-1 and TRBJ2-6; D gene unclear. V shed 4 bases and J shed 0 bases, with 10 bases lying between them. The CDR3 length is 16 residues. The germline V gene has CDR1 LGHDT and CDR2 YNNKEL (reference sequence). CDR3 loop: CASSPTVSSGANVLTF. The CDR3 DNA is TGTGCCAGCAGCCCCACCGTTTCCTCTGGGGCCAACGTCCTGACTTTC.

Ten or more counts support this clonotype. The chain joins TRBV5-1 to TRBJ2-2; D is uncertain. This CDR3 is built from 13 residues. Germline assignment: CDR1 SGHRS and CDR2 YFSETQ. V lost 0 bases, J lost 4 bases, and 4 bases lay in between. CDR3 region: CASSLVPTGELFF. The DNA for the CDR3 is TGCGCCAGCAGCTTGGTTCCCACCGGGGAGCTGTTTTTT.

The chain has TRBV6-5 and TRBJ2-1; D not certain. CDR1 and CDR2 from the germline V gene are MNHEY and SVGAGI. The CDR3 length is 14 residues. V was shortened by 4 bases and J by 8 bases, with 15 bases between the two germline ends. The CDR3 DNA is TGTGCCAGCAGTTTCCTGGCCGTATTCGATGAGCAGTTCTTC. Translation: CASSFLAVFDEQFF.

CDR3 nucleotides: TGTGCCACCAGTTCCGGGAACACTGAAGCTTTCTTT. Translated, it gives CATSSGNTEAFF. The chain has TRBV24-1 and TRBJ1-1; unclear D gene. The CDR3 contains 12 residues. Germline V CDR1 and CDR2: KGHDR, SFDVKD. V dropped 6 bases and J dropped 1 base, with 5 bases sitting between them.

This rearrangement joins TRBV7-9 to TRBJ2-1; weak D call: TRBD1 (7 bases). Germline CDR1 SEHNR, CDR2 FQNEAQ (reference sequence). The CDR3 totals 12 residues. With 6 bases removed from V and 12 bases from J, the gap between germline ends came to 15 bases. The CDR3 coding sequence is TGTGCCAGCAGAAACGGACAGGAGGGGCAGTTCTTC. This gives the protein CASRNGQEGQFF.

The chain has TRBV20-1 and TRBJ1-1, with a possible D match to TRBD1 (5 bases). V was shortened by 6 bases and J by 2 bases, with 19 bases between the two germline ends. The CDR3 has 15 amino acids. CDR1 and CDR2 from the germline V gene are DFQATT and SNEGSKA (reference sequence). CDR3 in amino acids: CSAYAPEGSNTEAFF. DNA for the CDR3: TGCAGTGCCTATGCCCCGGAGGGGAGCAACACTGAAGCTTTCTTT.

This clonotype was counted ten times or more. The chain joins TRBV5-1 to TRBJ2-7; D might be TRBD2 (7 bases). Trimming removed 0 bases from V and 3 bases from J, with 10 bases in between. CDR1 and CDR2 (germline): SGHRS, YFSETQ. This CDR3 is built from 14 residues. CDR3 nucleotide sequence: TGCGCCAGCAGCTTGGCGGGGGGCTACTACGAGCAGTACTTC. It translates to CASSLAGGYYEQYF.

The chain is built from TRBV5-1 and TRBJ2-6; no definite D call. Germline CDR1 and CDR2: SGHRS and YFSETQ. This CDR3 comprises 14 residues. Trimming took 4 bases from V and 2 from J, leaving 7 bases between them. CDR3 region: CASSGIAGANVLTF. Here the CDR3 DNA reads TGCGCCAGCAGCGGGATCGCTGGGGCCAACGTCCTGACTTTC. Combining the CDR3 with reference TRBV5-1 and TRBJ2-6 gives the whole variable domain KAGVTQTPRYLIKTRGQQVTLSCSPISGHRSVSWYQQTPGQGLQFLFEYFSETQRNKGNFPGRFSGRQFSNSRSEMNVSTLELGDSALYLCASSGIAGANVLTFGAGSRLTVL.

There are many counts of this clonotype. The rearrangement links TRBV7-2 to TRBJ2-2, with D unresolved. The CDR3 totals 14 residues. Between the trimmed V and J ends, which lost 6 bases and 3 bases, there was a span of 11 bases. Germline V CDR1 and CDR2: SGHTA, FQGNSA. CDR3 residues: CASSIAPYTGELFF. The CDR3 nucleotides read TGTGCCAGCAGTATAGCCCCCTACACCGGGGAGCTGTTTTTT.

The chain combines TRBV7-9 with TRBJ2-3; TRBD2 matches 7 bases. This CDR3 has 17 amino acids. Germline V gene lookup returns CDR1 SEHNR and CDR2 FQNEAQ (reference sequence). V gave up 4 bases and J gave up 0 bases; unmatched junction bases: 10. The CDR3 reads CASSSPMRGSSTDTQYF. The DNA of the CDR3 is TGTGCCAGCAGCTCCCCCATGCGGGGGAGTAGCACAGATACGCAGTATTTT. Full variable domain (missing parts from reference TRBV7-9 and TRBJ2-3): DTGVSQNPRHKITKRGQNVTFRCDPISEHNRLYWYRQTLGQGPEFLTYFQNEAQLEKSRLLSDRFSAERPKGSFSTLEIQRTEQGDSAMYLCASSSPMRGSSTDTQYFGPGTRLTVL.

This clonotype appeared a few times. The chain couples TRBV12-3 or TRBV12-4 to TRBJ2-1, with TRBD2 identical over 7 bases. V was pared by 5 bases and J by 7 bases, with 2 bases of the junction left unmatched. The CDR3 consists of 12 residues. CDR3: CASSDGGNEQFF. The CDR3 DNA sequence: TGTGCCAGCAGTGACGGGGGGAATGAGCAGTTCTTC.

The chain links TRBV6-2 or TRBV6-3 to TRBJ2-3, with a possible D match to TRBD2 (6 bases). Germline V gene lookup returns CDR1 MNHEY and CDR2 SVGEGT. This CDR3 has 12 residues. Trimming cost V 11 bases and J 2 bases, with 11 bases left between them. CDR3 nucleotide sequence: TGTGCCGGGTCGGGACTCACAGATACGCAGTATTTT. Translated: CAGSGLTDTQYF.

This clonotype was seen ten or more times. The V and J genes are TRBV21-1 and TRBJ2-2; the table's D gene call, TRBD1, was not cross checked with the DNA. TRBV21-1 is classified as a pseudogene. The CDR3 length is 14 residues. The CDR3 DNA reads TGTGCCAGCAGCAATACAGGGAGCACCGGGGAGCTGTTTTTT. Protein product: CASSNTGSTGELFF.

This clonotype appeared many times. V is TRBV20-1 and J is TRBJ2-7, with D possibly called TRBD1 or TRBD2 (5 bases each). The V and J ends lost 2 bases and 1 base respectively, with 12 bases between them. The CDR3 covers 14 residues. Germline V gene sequence: CDR1 DFQATT, CDR2 SNEGSKA (reference sequence). CDR3 DNA sequence: TGCAGTGCTAGACCCCCGGGGCGGTCCTACGAGCAGTACTTC. Its protein is CSARPPGRSYEQYF.

The chain uses TRBV6-5 and TRBJ2-7, with TRBD1 as a possible D gene (6 bases). This CDR3 contains 16 residues. The germline V gene encodes CDR1 MNHEY and CDR2 SVGAGI. Trimming shortened V by 4 bases and J by 5 bases, and 21 bases separated the two germline ends. CDR3 in amino acids: CASSSVFRQVLDEQYF. CDR3 sequence (DNA): TGTGCCAGCAGTTCCGTCTTTAGACAGGTTTTGGACGAGCAGTACTTC.

This clonotype came up a few times. The chain employs TRBV5-6 and TRBJ1-5, with 7 bases fitting TRBD1. The CDR3 has 15 amino acids. The germline V gene has CDR1 SGHDT and CDR2 YYEEEE. The J segment lost 5 bases and the V segment lost 2 bases, leaving 7 bases of the junction unmatched. The CDR3 DNA is TGTGCCAGCAGCTTACAGGGGTTGGAGGATCAGCCCCAGCATTTT. Protein sequence: CASSLQGLEDQPQHF.

This clonotype has more than one count but fewer than ten. The V gene is TRBV11-2, the J gene TRBJ2-1; 11 nucleotides line up with TRBD2. V was pared by 6 bases and J by 3 bases, with 7 bases of the junction left unmatched. This CDR3 has 16 residues. Germline V gene lookup returns CDR1 SGHAT and CDR2 FQNNGV. CDR3 residues: CASRGAGTSGYNEQFF. CDR3 nucleotide sequence: TGTGCCAGCAGGGGAGCCGGGACTAGCGGCTACAATGAGCAGTTCTTC.

This clonotype appeared once. This sequence joins TRBV18 and TRBJ2-2; TRBD1 is a possible D gene (6 bases). This CDR3 is built from 13 residues. Deletions cut 4 bases from V and 7 bases from J, with 10 bases between. Germline CDR1 KGHSH, CDR2 LQKENI. The CDR3 spells CASSLRQDGELFF. The CDR3 DNA follows: TGTGCCAGCTCACTAAGACAGGACGGGGAGCTGTTTTTT.

Ten or more counts support this clonotype. The rearrangement uses TRBV3-1 and TRBJ1-6; D not certain. Between the trimmed V and J ends, which lost 1 base and 0 bases, there was a span of 13 bases. The germline gives CDR1 LGHDT, CDR2 YNNKEL (reference sequence). The CDR3 has 18 residues. This chain's CDR3 is CASSQVRPASSYNSPLHF. CDR3 bases: TGTGCCAGCAGCCAAGTACGTCCGGCCAGCTCCTATAATTCACCCCTCCACTTT.